Described below is a single T cell receptor (beta chain) sequence and its context. This record comes from a study of cytomegalovirus exposure and HLA in healthy donors. Study overall: Inside one of the first data releases sat around 86 million unique TCRs taken from HLA-typed donors.

The CDR3 loop spans 13 amino acids. Deletions cut 7 bases from V and 6 bases from J, with 14 bases between. Germline loops: CDR1 SGHNT, CDR2 YYREEE (reference sequence). The PCR had 60 Vbeta and 13 Jbeta primers. Only in-frame clones appear in the TCRdb table, and some are missing; sequencing was by immunoSEQ multiplex PCR. The sample holds under 200,000 clones, 70% to 90% seen once. Sequencing used PBMCs. The source is a man aged 25-40 years in good health and CMV-seropositive. This chain uses TRBV5-4 with TRBJ2-1, with D tentatively TRBD2 (6 bases). CDR3 amino acids: CASAGILPNEQFF. CDR3 DNA sequence: TGTGCCAGCGCGGGGATACTCCCCAATGAGCAGTTCTTC.